The 12 T cell receptor beta chains in this list originate from one sample, sequenced in a study of shared clonotypes between healthy human individuals. Sequencing was performed with immunoSEQ multiplex PCR; in TCRdb, only in-frame clones are kept and a portion is missing. The sample holds some 1,400,000 clones, roughly 96% seen once. Input material: naive CD4+ T cells sorted from blood. Documented subset: CD45RA+ positively selected. These receptors were taken from a man aged 30 to 39 in good health.

The CDR3, as DNA: TGTGCCAGCTCACTACAAGCCGGGGTTGACTATGGCTACACCTTC. Translating gives CASSLQAGVDYGYTF. The V call is TRBV18, the J call TRBJ1-2; unclear D gene. The CDR3 contains 15 residues. The V gene's germline CDR1 is KGHSH and CDR2 LQKENI. V lost 4 bases to trimming and J lost 3 bases, with 15 bases between them.

A word on this clone: In the same sample, other DNA sequences code for this CDR3. The V and J genes are TRBV6-5 and TRBJ1-5; TRBD1 matches at 8 bases. Germline V gene data show CDR1 as MNHEY and CDR2 as SVGAGI. This CDR3 comprises 13 residues. V was clipped by 6 bases and J by 4 bases; unmatched bases: 2. The CDR3, as DNA: TGTGCCAGCAGCCGGGACAGGAATCAGCCCCAGCATTTT. It translates to CASSRDRNQPQHF.

This clone was detected only once. This chain uses TRBV19 with TRBJ2-7; 8 bases fit TRBD1. This CDR3 has 16 residues. Germline V gene data show CDR1 as LNHDA and CDR2 as SQIVND (reference sequence). The V segment lost 4 bases and the J segment 0 bases; nucleotides outside the gene matches: 8. The CDR3 sequence is CASSKPGQALSYEQYF. The CDR3 nucleotides are TGTGCCAGTAGTAAACCGGGACAGGCGCTCTCCTACGAGCAGTACTTC.

This chain links TRBV5-5 with TRBJ2-3; D is unclear. CDR3 size: 16 residues. Deletions cut 5 bases from V and 0 bases from J, with 16 bases between. Looked up from germline, CDR1 is SGHKS and CDR2 is YYEKEE (reference sequence). CDR3 residues: CASRPKLGLSTDTQYF. CDR3 DNA: TGTGCCAGCAGGCCCAAACTTGGCCTGAGCACAGATACGCAGTATTTT. The variable domain in full, with the rest retrieved from reference TRBV5-5 and TRBJ2-3, is DAGVTQSPTHLIKTRGQQVTLRCSPISGHKSVSWYQQVLGQGPQFIFQYYEKEERGRGNFPDRFSARQFPNYSSELNVNALLLGDSALYLCASRPKLGLSTDTQYFGPGTRLTVL.

This chain links TRBV5-4 with TRBJ2-5; D is uncertain. CDR1 and CDR2 (germline): SGHNT, YYREEE (reference sequence). The CDR3 consists of 13 residues. Trimming took 0 bases from V and 4 from J, leaving 7 bases between them. In DNA, the CDR3 is TGTGCCAGCAGCTTGGAATACCGAGAGACCCAGTACTTC. It translates to CASSLEYRETQYF.

The V gene is TRBV29-1, the J gene TRBJ1-2; no reliable D call. From germline, CDR1 is SQVTM and CDR2 ANQGSEA. CDR3 length equals 13 residues. The germline V and J ends were trimmed by 6 bases and 5 bases, with 16 bases remaining between them. The CDR3 is CSVINPTAYGYTF. In DNA form, the CDR3 reads TGCAGCGTAATTAACCCGACTGCGTATGGCTACACCTTC.

This chain links TRBV6-6 with TRBJ1-1; D perhaps matches TRBD1 (5 bases). There are 13 residues in the CDR3. The germline CDR1 and CDR2 sequences are MNHNY and SVGAGI (reference sequence). V lost 2 bases, J lost 7 bases, and 11 bases lay in between. The DNA of the CDR3 is TGTGCCAGCAGTTACCTTTCGGGGGGTGAAGCTTTCTTT. It yields the protein CASSYLSGGEAFF.

With regard to this clone: A read error may produce the germline difference seen at one junction end. This chain uses TRBV7-7 with TRBJ2-6; D gene unclear. Germline V gene data show CDR1 as SSHAT and CDR2 as FNYEAQ (reference sequence). This CDR3 has 13 residues. The CDR3 is CASSLDRTNVLTF. The CDR3 DNA is TGTGCTAGCAGCCTGGACCGCACCAACGTCCTGACTTTC. Complete variable domain (other parts from reference TRBV7-7 and TRBJ2-6): GAGVSQSPRYKVTKRGQDVTLRCDPISSHATLYWYQQALGQGPEFLTYFNYEAQPDKSGLPSDRFSAERPEGSISTLTIQRTEQRDSAMYRCASSLDRTNVLTFGAGSRLTVL.

The DNA for the CDR3 is TGTGCCAGCAGATTAATTGGGGGGTCCACTGAAGCTTTCTTT. Amino acid sequence: CASRLIGGSTEAFF. This chain links TRBV28 with TRBJ1-1; D is perhaps TRBD1 (5 bases). This CDR3 is 14 amino acids long. The V and J ends lost 6 bases and 4 bases respectively, with 15 bases between them. Germline lookup yields CDR1 MDHEN and CDR2 SYDVKM. Looking up the rest from reference TRBV28 and TRBJ1-1 gives the full variable domain: DVKVTQSSRYLVKRTGEKVFLECVQDMDHENMFWYRQDPGLGLRLIYFSYDVKMKEKGDIPEGYSVSREKKERFSLILESASTNQTSMYLCASRLIGGSTEAFFGQGTRLTVV.

The chain joins TRBV27 to TRBJ2-7, with D perhaps matching TRBD1 (5 bases). V was cut by 6 bases and J by 3 bases, with 21 bases left in between. The V gene's germline CDR1 is MNHEY and CDR2 SMNVEV (reference sequence). This CDR3 has 16 residues. In DNA, the CDR3 is TGTGCCAGCAGATCGACGTACAATCCAGGGCGCTACGAGCAGTACTTC. Its translation is CASRSTYNPGRYEQYF.

This clone is a singleton in its sample. CDR3 coding DNA: TGTGCCAGCTCACCACCTTTAGGGGAGGGTGAGCAGTTCTTC. It translates to CASSPPLGEGEQFF. The chain links TRBV18 to TRBJ2-1; 7 nucleotides align to TRBD2. The CDR3 is 14 residues long. V lost 0 bases, J lost 9 bases, and 5 bases stayed unmatched. Germline CDR1 and CDR2: KGHSH and LQKENI.

This chain joins TRBV28 and TRBJ2-1; 12 bases line up with TRBD2. The junction had 9 bases not matched to a gene; V was cut back by 6 bases and J by 9 bases. The CDR3 sequence is 15 residues long. Germline CDR1 and CDR2: MDHEN and SYDVKM. CDR3 amino acids: CASSPVASGRGEQFF. The CDR3 DNA reads as TGTGCCAGCAGCCCCGTGGCTAGCGGGAGGGGTGAGCAGTTCTTC.